The T cell receptor beta chain under discussion was sequenced for a study of shared clonotypes between healthy human individuals. With respect to this clone: No antigen is known for it.

Findings of the study overall: Sampling included only blood; tissue repertoires likely differ.

Looked up from germline, CDR1 is SGHVS and CDR2 is FQNEAQ. The CDR3 runs 13 residues. Trimming removed 5 bases at V and 12 bases at J, with 17 bases between. Only in-frame clones appear in the TCRdb table, and some are missing; sequencing was by immunoSEQ multiplex PCR. The data hold fewer than 600,000 clones, with about 85% observed a single time. The material sequenced was PBMCs. This chain links TRBV7-8 with TRBJ2-1; the D gene is possibly TRBD2 (7 bases). This TCR was sampled from a woman in her thirties or forties in good health. Some clones in this sample may be carry-over from other donors' samples. The chain's CDR3 is CASSTLGGVGQFF. The CDR3 DNA is TGTGCCAGCAGCACCCTAGGGGGGGTGGGGCAGTTCTTC. Variable domain in full (rest from reference TRBV7-8 and TRBJ2-1): GAGVSQSPRYKVAKRGQDVALRCDPISGHVSLFWYQQALGQGPEFLTYFQNEAQLDKSGLPSDRFFAERPEGSVSTLKIQRTQQEDSAVYLCASSTLGGVGQFFGPGTRLTVL.